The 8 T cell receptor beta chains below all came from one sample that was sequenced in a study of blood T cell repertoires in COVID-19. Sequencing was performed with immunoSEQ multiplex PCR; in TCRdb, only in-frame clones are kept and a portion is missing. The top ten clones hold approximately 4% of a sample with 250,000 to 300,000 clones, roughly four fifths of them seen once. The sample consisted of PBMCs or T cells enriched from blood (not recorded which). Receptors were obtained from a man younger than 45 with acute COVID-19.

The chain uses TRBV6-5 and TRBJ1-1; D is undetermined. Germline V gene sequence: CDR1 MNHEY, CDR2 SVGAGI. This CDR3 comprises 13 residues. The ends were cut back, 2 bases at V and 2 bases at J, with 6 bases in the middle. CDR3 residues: CASSYNRNTEAFF. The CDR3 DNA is TGTGCCAGCAGTTACAACAGAAACACTGAAGCTTTCTTT.

This CDR3 reads CASSWGTDSNQPQHF. DNA for the CDR3: TGTGCCAGCAGCTGGGGGACAGATAGCAATCAGCCCCAGCATTTT. The rearrangement joins TRBV5-4 to TRBJ1-5, with 7 nucleotides matching TRBD1. Unmatched junction bases numbered 3, after V lost 3 bases and J lost 0 bases. The germline gives CDR1 SGHNT, CDR2 YYREEE (reference sequence). The CDR3 consists of 15 residues.

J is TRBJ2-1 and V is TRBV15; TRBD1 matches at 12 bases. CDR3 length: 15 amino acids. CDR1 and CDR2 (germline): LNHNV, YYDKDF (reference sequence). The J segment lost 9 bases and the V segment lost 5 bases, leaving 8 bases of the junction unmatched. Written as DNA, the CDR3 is TGTGCCACCAGCTTAGGGACAGGGGGCTCCGGTGAGCAGTTCTTC. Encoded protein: CATSLGTGGSGEQFF.

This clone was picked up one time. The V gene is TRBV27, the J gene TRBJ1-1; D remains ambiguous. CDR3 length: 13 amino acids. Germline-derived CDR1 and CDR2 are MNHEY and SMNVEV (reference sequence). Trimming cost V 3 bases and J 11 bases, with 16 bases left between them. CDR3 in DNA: TGTGCCAGCAGTTTTTCGTTGCGAACGGAGGCTTTCTTT. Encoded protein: CASSFSLRTEAFF.

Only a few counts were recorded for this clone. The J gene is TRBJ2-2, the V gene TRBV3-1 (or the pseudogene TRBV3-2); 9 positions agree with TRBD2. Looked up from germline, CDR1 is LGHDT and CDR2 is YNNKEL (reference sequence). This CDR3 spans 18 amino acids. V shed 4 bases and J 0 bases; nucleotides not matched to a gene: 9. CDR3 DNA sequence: TGTGCCAGCAGCCGCCTAAGAGGCGGGGGGGCGAACACCGGGGAGCTGTTTTTT. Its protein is CASSRLRGGGANTGELFF.

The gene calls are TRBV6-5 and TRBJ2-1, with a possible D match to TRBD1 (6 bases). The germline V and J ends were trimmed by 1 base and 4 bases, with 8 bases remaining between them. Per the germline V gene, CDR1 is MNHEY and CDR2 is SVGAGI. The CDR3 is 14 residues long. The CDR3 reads CASSYLDRYNEQFF. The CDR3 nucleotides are TGTGCCAGCAGTTACTTGGACAGATACAATGAGCAGTTCTTC.

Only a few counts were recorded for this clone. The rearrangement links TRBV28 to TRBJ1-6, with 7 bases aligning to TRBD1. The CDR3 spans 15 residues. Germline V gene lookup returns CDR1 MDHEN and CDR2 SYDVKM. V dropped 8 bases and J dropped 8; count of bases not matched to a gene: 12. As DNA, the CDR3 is TGTGCCAGCCTAACACACAGGGGAGGTTATTCACCCCTCCACTTT. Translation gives CASLTHRGGYSPLHF.

The DNA of the CDR3 is TGTGCCAGCAGCTTAGCTGCGTCGGTTGAAGCTTTCTTT. Amino acids: CASSLAASVEAFF. J is TRBJ1-1 and V is TRBV7-2, with D unresolved. This CDR3 is built from 13 residues. Trimming removed 0 bases from V and 7 bases from J, with 9 bases in between. CDR1 and CDR2 from the germline V gene are SGHTA and FQGNSA.